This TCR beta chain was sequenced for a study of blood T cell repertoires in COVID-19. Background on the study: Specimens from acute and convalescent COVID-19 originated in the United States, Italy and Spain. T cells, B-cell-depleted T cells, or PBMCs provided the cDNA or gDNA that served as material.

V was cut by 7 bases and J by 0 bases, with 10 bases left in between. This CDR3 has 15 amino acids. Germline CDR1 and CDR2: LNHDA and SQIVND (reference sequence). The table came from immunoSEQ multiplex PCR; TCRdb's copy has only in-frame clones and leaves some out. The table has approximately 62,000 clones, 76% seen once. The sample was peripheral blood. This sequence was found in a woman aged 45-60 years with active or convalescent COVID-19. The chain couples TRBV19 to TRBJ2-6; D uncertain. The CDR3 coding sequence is TGTGCCAGTATTGGCTCATTCTCTGGGGCCAACGTCCTGACTTTC. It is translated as CASIGSFSGANVLTF.